These 29 T cell receptor beta chains originate from one sample sequenced in a study of beta chain features in type 1 diabetes. Investigators reverse transcribed all isolated RNA, so they sequenced expressed TCRB transcripts. The repertoire was sequenced with immunoSEQ multiplex PCR; TCRdb's copy has only in-frame clones and lacks some. The sample consists of 500,000 to 700,000 clones, around 16% of them appearing once. The sequencing input was naive CD4+ T cells from blood. The receptors were gathered from a man aged 18 to 29 in good health.

The J gene is TRBJ1-1, the V gene TRBV10-3; 9 bases fit TRBD1. Germline values: CDR1 ENHRY, CDR2 SYGVKD. The CDR3 loop spans 18 amino acids. Germline trimming cut 3 bases from V and 1 base from J; bases unmatched to any gene: 12. CDR3 sequence reads: CAISDRDRVLLGNTEAFF. CDR3 coding DNA: TGTGCCATCAGTGACCGGGACAGGGTTTTGTTAGGGAACACTGAAGCTTTCTTT.

This clone appeared a few times. Compared with germline, one end of the junction differs, possibly owing to a read error. The chain recombines TRBV6-5 with TRBJ2-4; TRBD1 agrees at 8 bases. The CDR3 contains 13 residues. Germline V gene data show CDR1 as MNHEY and CDR2 as SVGAGI. In DNA form, the CDR3 reads TGTGCCAGCAGTTACGACTGGACAGGGTTAAGGGACTTC. It is translated as CASSYDWTGLRDF.

This clone was counted between two and nine times. The chain uses TRBV4-2 and TRBJ2-6; D gene ambiguous. Germline assignment: CDR1 LGHNA and CDR2 YNFKEQ. With 0 bases removed from V and 0 bases from J, the gap between germline ends came to 12 bases. The CDR3 spans 18 residues. The CDR3 coding sequence is TGTGCCAGCAGCCAAGATCCTCGAGGCATCTCTGGGGCCAACGTCCTGACTTTC. Translation gives CASSQDPRGISGANVLTF.

This rearrangement joins TRBV9 to TRBJ2-2; the match to TRBD1 covers 8 bases. This CDR3 is built from 18 residues. Unmatched junction bases numbered 14, after V lost 2 bases and J lost 5 bases. Germline loops: CDR1 SGDLS, CDR2 YYNGEE. CDR3 DNA sequence: TGTGCCAGCAGCGTCCAGACCGGACAGGGCTACCAGACCGGGGAGCTGTTTTTT. Its protein is CASSVQTGQGYQTGELFF.

The genes are TRBV7-8 and TRBJ2-5; possibly TRBD2 for D (6 bases). The CDR3 runs 16 residues. V shed 8 bases and J shed 9 bases, with 28 bases lying between them. Germline V gene sequence: CDR1 SGHVS, CDR2 FQNEAQ. The CDR3 reads CASHSAGQTPGSAQYF. Here the CDR3 DNA reads TGTGCCAGCCACTCTGCCGGGCAGACACCCGGGAGTGCCCAGTACTTC.

The V and J genes are TRBV6-4 and TRBJ2-7, with 8 positions matching TRBD2. The CDR3 runs 14 residues. CDR1 and CDR2 (germline): MRHNA, SNTAGT. Trimming took 3 bases from V and 7 from J; bases not matched to a gene: 8. CDR3: CASSEREGLGEQYF. The DNA for the CDR3 is TGTGCCAGCAGTGAACGGGAGGGCCTGGGTGAGCAGTACTTC.

This clone was seen a handful of times. This chain connects TRBV2 to TRBJ1-5; the D is unclear. The germline V gene has CDR1 SNHLY and CDR2 FYNNEI. V gave up 7 bases and J gave up 2 bases, with 9 bases separating them. The CDR3 is 13 residues long. CDR3 sequence: CASTQDGNQPQHF. The CDR3 DNA is TGTGCCAGCACCCAGGATGGCAATCAGCCCCAGCATTTT.

This clone was seen a handful of times. The chain carries TRBV7-2 and TRBJ2-7; 15 nucleotides match TRBD2. The CDR3 covers 16 residues. Germline V gene data show CDR1 as SGHTA and CDR2 as FQGNSA. With 5 bases clipped from V and 7 bases from J, the junction kept 9 bases outside the gene matches. This CDR3 reads CASSAGTSGGPGEQYF. In nucleotides, the CDR3 is TGTGCCAGCAGCGCCGGGACTAGCGGGGGGCCTGGAGAGCAGTACTTC.

V and J are TRBV4-2 and TRBJ2-7; 9 nucleotides match TRBD1. CDR3 length equals 14 residues. V shed 5 bases and J 3 bases; nucleotides not matched to a gene: 5. Germline values: CDR1 LGHNA, CDR2 YNFKEQ. Here the CDR3 DNA reads TGTGCCAGCAGCGGGACAGGGATCAACTACGAGCAGTACTTC. Translating it yields CASSGTGINYEQYF.

The chain joins TRBV19 to TRBJ1-2, with 12 bases fitting TRBD1. Germline loops: CDR1 LNHDA, CDR2 SQIVND (reference sequence). The CDR3 is 18 residues long. V lost 6 bases, J lost 3 bases, and 14 bases stayed unmatched. The CDR3 loop reads CASSRLGTGGLRDYGYTF. CDR3 sequence (DNA): TGTGCCAGTAGCCGCCTCGGGACAGGGGGCCTCAGGGACTATGGCTACACCTTC.

The gene calls are TRBV27 and TRBJ2-1; D ambiguous. Germline values: CDR1 MNHEY, CDR2 SMNVEV (reference sequence). This CDR3 region has 16 residues. V gave up 4 bases and J gave up 0 bases, with 13 bases separating them. CDR3 nucleotide sequence: TGTGCCAGCAGTTCCCCTCGACGGAGCTCCTACAATGAGCAGTTCTTC. Translating it yields CASSSPRRSSYNEQFF.

This clone was observed a few times. J is TRBJ2-7 and V is TRBV28; D tentatively reads TRBD1 or TRBD2 (5 bases each). Trimming cost V 6 bases and J 2 bases, with 11 bases left between them. The CDR3 extends over 13 amino acids. Germline assignment: CDR1 MDHEN and CDR2 SYDVKM. CDR3 amino acids: CASSQGRAYEQYF. The CDR3 DNA sequence: TGTGCCAGCAGCCAGGGACGGGCCTACGAGCAGTACTTC.

Concerning this clone: The same CDR3 arises from other DNA sequences in this sample as well. The genes are TRBV7-2 and TRBJ1-3, with D unclear. CDR3 length equals 14 residues. Germline CDR1 is SGHTA and CDR2 is FQGNSA. The ends were cut back, 2 bases at V and 0 bases at J, with 5 bases in the middle. The CDR3 DNA is TGTGCCAGCAGCTTAACGGACTCTGGAAACACCATATATTTT. Residues: CASSLTDSGNTIYF.

This clone was counted only a few times. The chain carries TRBV9 and TRBJ2-5, with D perhaps given as TRBD1 or TRBD2 (5 bases each). Germline CDR1 and CDR2: SGDLS and YYNGEE. The CDR3 spans 15 residues. V shed 0 bases and J shed 5 bases, with 14 bases lying between them. The CDR3 reads CASSVERGAEETQYF. CDR3 in DNA: TGTGCCAGCAGCGTAGAGAGAGGGGCGGAGGAGACCCAGTACTTC.

This chain links TRBV5-4 with TRBJ1-5, with 8 bases matching TRBD1. CDR1 is SGHNT and CDR2 is YYREEE in the germline V gene (reference sequence). The CDR3 sequence is 14 residues long. Trimming at V came to 3 bases and at J to 6 bases, leaving 5 bases not matched to a gene. The CDR3, as DNA: TGTGCCAGCAGCTCAACAGGGGGAGGTCAGCCCCAGCATTTT. As protein: CASSSTGGGQPQHF.

CDR3 coding DNA: TGTGCCAGCAGTGAAGGGACAGGGAGCTACGAGCAGTACTTC. It codes for CASSEGTGSYEQYF. The rearrangement links TRBV6-4 to TRBJ2-7; 9 positions agree with TRBD1. The CDR3 loop spans 14 amino acids. V shed 3 bases, J shed 3 bases, and the junction held 3 bases outside the gene matches. Germline V CDR1 and CDR2: MRHNA, SNTAGT.

This clone has a handful of counts. The CDR3 region is CASRREHEQYF. CDR3 coding DNA: TGTGCATCAAGGAGGGAACACGAGCAGTACTTC. V usage is TRBV6-5 and J usage is TRBJ2-7; the D gene is possibly TRBD2 (6 bases). This CDR3 has 11 amino acids. Germline CDR1 reads MNHEY; CDR2 reads SVGAGI.

This clone was counted between two and nine times. The same CDR3 arises from other DNA sequences in this sample as well. CDR3 protein: CASSPQGGNTEAFF. DNA of the CDR3: TGTGCCAGCTCACCACAGGGGGGTAACACTGAAGCTTTCTTT. The V call is TRBV18, the J call TRBJ1-1, with TRBD1 as a possible D gene (6 bases). The CDR3 runs to 14 residues. The V and J ends lost 1 base and 2 bases respectively, with 8 bases between them. Germline CDR1 is KGHSH and CDR2 is LQKENI.

The chain is built from TRBV7-9 and TRBJ1-2; D uncertain. The V end was cut by 6 bases, the J end by 2 bases, with 19 bases between. This CDR3 has 16 residues. Germline lookup yields CDR1 SEHNR and CDR2 FQNEAQ (reference sequence). CDR3 nucleotides: TGTGCCAGCAGTCCCCGGTCGGTCCTCCCGAACTATGGCTACACCTTC. As protein: CASSPRSVLPNYGYTF.

The V call is TRBV4-3, the J call TRBJ2-7; TRBD1 matches 9 bases. The CDR3 consists of 15 residues. CDR1 LGHNA and CDR2 YSLEER come from the germline V gene. The ends lost 3 bases at V and 0 bases at J; junction bases unmatched: 3. The DNA of the CDR3 is TGCGCCAGCAGCCATCGGGACAGGGCCTCCTACGAGCAGTACTTC. It codes for CASSHRDRASYEQYF.

The V gene is TRBV27, the J gene TRBJ1-1; D is undetermined. V lost 3 bases to trimming and J lost 3 bases, with 11 bases between them. Germline assignment: CDR1 MNHEY and CDR2 SMNVEV (reference sequence). The CDR3 spans 14 residues. The CDR3 region is CASSLRTEHTEAFF. As DNA, the CDR3 is TGTGCCAGCAGTTTGAGGACGGAACACACTGAAGCTTTCTTT.

This chain links TRBV2 with TRBJ2-3; the D is unclear. CDR1 and CDR2 (germline): SNHLY, FYNNEI. Trimming shortened V by 0 bases and J by 1 base, and 14 bases separated the two germline ends. The CDR3 is 17 residues long. The CDR3 region is CASSEAERPTRTDTQYF. The CDR3 bases are TGTGCCAGCAGTGAAGCTGAGCGCCCGACTCGCACAGATACGCAGTATTTT. The entire variable domain, with the rest obtained from reference TRBV2 and TRBJ2-3, is as follows: EPEVTQTPSHQVTQMGQEVILRCVPISNHLYFYWYRQILGQKVEFLVSFYNNEISEKSEIFDDQFSVERPDGSNFTLKIRSTKLEDSAMYFCASSEAERPTRTDTQYFGPGTRLTVL.

This clone was observed a handful of times. The J gene is TRBJ2-5, the V gene TRBV7-3; 13 bases line up with TRBD2. Germline V CDR1 and CDR2: SGHTA, FQGTGA. V gave up 5 bases and J gave up 5 bases; unmatched junction bases: 5. This CDR3 has 15 residues. The CDR3 protein is CASSPMGLAGETQYF. The DNA of the CDR3 is TGTGCCAGCAGCCCTATGGGACTAGCGGGGGAGACCCAGTACTTC.

This CDR3 reads CASSHERTGNSNQPQHF. CDR3 nucleotides: TGCGCCAGCAGCCATGAAAGGACAGGGAATAGCAATCAGCCCCAGCATTTT. The genes are TRBV4-1 and TRBJ1-5; 8 nucleotides agree with TRBD1. Unmatched junction bases numbered 7, after V lost 3 bases and J lost 0 bases. The CDR3 has 17 amino acids. Per the germline V gene, CDR1 is MGHRA and CDR2 is YSYEKL.

The table lists this clone with a few counts. This chain links TRBV7-9 with TRBJ2-5, with D perhaps TRBD1 (5 bases). The CDR3 length is 14 residues. Germline assignment: CDR1 SEHNR and CDR2 FQNEAQ (reference sequence). The V and J ends lost 4 bases and 5 bases respectively, with 14 bases between them. The CDR3 sequence: CASSSAGSLETQYF. The CDR3 DNA follows: TGTGCCAGCAGCTCGGCAGGGTCTCTGGAGACCCAGTACTTC. Full variable domain (remainder filled in from reference TRBV7-9 and TRBJ2-5): DTGVSQNPRHKITKRGQNVTFRCDPISEHNRLYWYRQTLGQGPEFLTYFQNEAQLEKSRLLSDRFSAERPKGSFSTLEIQRTEQGDSAMYLCASSSAGSLETQYFGPGTRLLVL.

This clone occurred a few times. This chain connects TRBV10-3 to TRBJ2-3, with D maybe TRBD2 (6 bases). V lost 0 bases, J lost 0 bases, and 7 bases lay in between. There are 15 residues in the CDR3. The germline V gene encodes CDR1 ENHRY and CDR2 SYGVKD. The DNA of the CDR3 is TGTGCCATCAGTGAGTCACGGGGGAGCACAGATACGCAGTATTTT. It encodes CAISESRGSTDTQYF.

This clone appeared a few times. The chain couples TRBV6-5 to TRBJ1-1; D is uncertain. CDR3 length: 14 amino acids. V was pared by 5 bases and J by 3 bases, with 13 bases between. CDR1 and CDR2 from the germline V gene are MNHEY and SVGAGI. The CDR3 sequence: CASSHNGVDTEAFF. The CDR3 DNA reads as TGTGCCAGCAGTCACAACGGGGTGGACACTGAAGCTTTCTTT.

The chain is built from TRBV28 and TRBJ2-5; D ambiguous. V was trimmed by 2 bases and J by 2 bases, leaving 12 bases between them. The CDR3 runs 15 residues. Germline V gene data show CDR1 as MDHEN and CDR2 as SYDVKM. This chain's CDR3 is CASSLRSYGQETQYF. In DNA, the CDR3 is TGTGCCAGCAGTTTAAGGTCTTACGGACAAGAGACCCAGTACTTC.

This clone was recorded a few times. The CDR3 region is CATSRDSRDEQYF. The CDR3 DNA follows: TGTGCCACCAGCAGAGATTCCAGGGACGAGCAGTACTTC. The chain joins TRBV15 to TRBJ2-7, with a tentative D call TRBD1 (5 bases). The germline V and J ends were trimmed by 0 bases and 5 bases, with 8 bases remaining between them. This CDR3 region has 13 residues. CDR1 is LNHNV and CDR2 is YYDKDF in the germline V gene (reference sequence).